What follows are 17 T cell receptor beta chains derived from one specimen sequenced in a study of cytomegalovirus exposure and HLA in healthy donors. The protocol was immunoSEQ multiplex PCR, while the TCRdb copy is restricted to in-frame clones and leaves out a portion. The data contain hundreds of thousands of clones, about nine tenths of them singletons. Sequencing was done on a sample of PBMCs. These receptors were taken from a woman aged 18-29 years in good health and CMV-seronegative.

This clone was picked up one time. V usage is TRBV7-8 and J usage is TRBJ2-2; 7 nucleotides line up with TRBD1. Germline V gene data show CDR1 as SGHVS and CDR2 as FQNEAQ. V lost 3 bases to trimming and J lost 0 bases; unmatched junction nucleotides: 7. The CDR3 is made up of 17 amino acids. The CDR3 sequence: CASSFAIDRANTGELFF. The CDR3 DNA sequence: TGTGCCAGCAGCTTCGCGATCGACAGGGCGAACACCGGGGAGCTGTTTTTT.

The chain employs TRBV7-2 and TRBJ1-5; D is unclear. Germline V lookup: CDR1 SGHTA, CDR2 FQGNSA. V was trimmed by 5 bases and J by 8 bases, leaving 13 bases between them. This CDR3 is 13 amino acids long. The CDR3 DNA sequence: TGTGCCAGCAGCGTCGTGGCCCAAGAGCCCCAGCATTTT. This encodes CASSVVAQEPQHF.

The chain links TRBV5-1 to TRBJ2-1; 10 nucleotides match TRBD2. The CDR3 length is 15 residues. The J segment lost 3 bases and the V segment lost 3 bases, leaving 3 bases of the junction unmatched. Germline CDR1 reads SGHRS; CDR2 reads YFSETQ. CDR3 bases: TGCGCCAGCAGCTCTAGCGGGAGTCTCTACAATGAGCAGTTCTTC. Protein: CASSSSGSLYNEQFF.

The DNA of the CDR3 is TGTGCCAGCAAGGACAGGGAGACCCAGTACTTC. It is translated as CASKDRETQYF. This sequence joins TRBV6-6 and TRBJ2-5, with 7 positions matching TRBD1. The CDR3 loop spans 11 amino acids. V lost 7 bases, J lost 5 bases, and 1 base stayed unmatched. The germline V gene has CDR1 MNHNY and CDR2 SVGAGI (reference sequence).

The rearrangement uses TRBV18 and TRBJ2-5, with D perhaps TRBD2 (5 bases). Germline CDR1 is KGHSH and CDR2 is LQKENI. The V gene lost 3 bases and the J gene lost 1 base, with 18 bases spanning the gap. The length of the CDR3 is 17 residues. In DNA, the CDR3 is TGTGCCAGCTCACCTCACGCCCCGTCCAGCGGCCAAGAGACCCAGTACTTC. This codes for CASSPHAPSSGQETQYF.

This clone was seen only a few times. The chain has TRBV6-1 and TRBJ2-7; 10 bases match TRBD2. CDR1 is MNHNS and CDR2 is SASEGT in the germline V gene. Trimming took 2 bases from V and 3 from J; bases not matched to a gene: 7. This CDR3 contains 16 residues. DNA for the CDR3: TGTGCCAGCAGTGAAACTCTAGCGGGAGCGGGCTACGAGCAGTACTTC. Its translation: CASSETLAGAGYEQYF.

The chain links TRBV5-1 to TRBJ2-7; D not resolved. Germline assignment: CDR1 SGHRS and CDR2 YFSETQ. This CDR3 is 10 amino acids long. The V gene lost 10 bases and the J gene lost 4 bases, with 9 bases spanning the gap. The CDR3 sequence: CAAPRYEQYF. Written as DNA, the CDR3 is TGCGCCGCGCCCCGATACGAGCAGTACTTC.

This clone showed up just once. The chain has TRBV4-1 and TRBJ2-2, with a possible D match to TRBD1 (5 bases). CDR3 length: 15 residues. Germline V gene data show CDR1 as MGHRA and CDR2 as YSYEKL. V was pared by 0 bases and J by 7 bases, with 12 bases between. The CDR3 region has the DNA TGCGCCAGCAGCCAAGATCCAGGGTTGGGCGGGGAGCTGTTTTTT. This codes for CASSQDPGLGGELFF.

The chain combines TRBV19 with TRBJ1-1; no clear D. V was shortened by 5 bases and J by 4 bases, with 8 bases between the two germline ends. The length of the CDR3 is 12 residues. From germline, CDR1 is LNHDA and CDR2 SQIVND (reference sequence). The CDR3 is CASSPAGTEAFF. The CDR3 DNA is TGTGCCAGTAGTCCCGCGGGCACTGAAGCTTTCTTT.

V and J are TRBV11-1 and TRBJ2-7, with a weak D call TRBD2 (6 bases). The CDR3 contains 15 residues. CDR1 and CDR2 (germline): SGHAT, FQDESV (reference sequence). Trimming stripped 5 bases from V and 0 bases from J, with 14 bases between. The DNA of the CDR3 is TGTGCCAGCAGCACCCGACTAGTATCCTCCTACGAGCAGTACTTC. The encoded protein is CASSTRLVSSYEQYF.

The chain uses TRBV25-1 and TRBJ1-2, with D perhaps matching TRBD1 (6 bases). Germline values: CDR1 MGHDK, CDR2 SYGVNS. V gave up 4 bases and J gave up 4 bases, with 10 bases separating them. This CDR3 has 13 amino acids. In DNA form, the CDR3 reads TGTGCCAGCAGTGCAGGGGACGTCTATGGCTACACCTTC. This gives the protein CASSAGDVYGYTF.

The chain couples TRBV5-1 to TRBJ1-1; TRBD1 aligns across 10 bases. CDR1 and CDR2 (germline): SGHRS, YFSETQ. This CDR3 spans 12 amino acids. The junction had 3 bases not matched to a gene; V was cut back by 7 bases and J by 6 bases. CDR3 in amino acids: CASRDRGAEAFF. CDR3 sequence (DNA): TGCGCCAGCCGGGACAGGGGCGCTGAAGCTTTCTTT. Combining the CDR3 with reference TRBV5-1 and TRBJ1-1 gives the whole variable domain KAGVTQTPRYLIKTRGQQVTLSCSPISGHRSVSWYQQTPGQGLQFLFEYFSETQRNKGNFPGRFSGRQFSNSRSEMNVSTLELGDSALYLCASRDRGAEAFFGQGTRLTVV.

The chain recombines TRBV19 with TRBJ2-7; the match to TRBD2 covers 7 bases. From germline, CDR1 is LNHDA and CDR2 SQIVND (reference sequence). The CDR3 loop spans 14 amino acids. The V gene end was trimmed by 2 bases and the J gene end by 5 bases; junction bases not matched to a gene: 6. CDR3 amino acids: CASSINGRGDEQYF. As DNA, the CDR3 is TGTGCCAGTAGTATAAACGGACGGGGGGACGAGCAGTACTTC.

This rearrangement joins TRBV19 to TRBJ1-5; TRBD1 matches 7 bases. J lost 0 bases, V lost 6 bases, and 5 bases had no gene match. CDR1 LNHDA and CDR2 SQIVND come from the germline V gene (reference sequence). The CDR3 spans 15 residues. CDR3 in DNA: TGTGCCAGTAGACCGACAGGGAATAGCAATCAGCCCCAGCATTTT. The encoded protein is CASRPTGNSNQPQHF.

V and J are TRBV11-2 and TRBJ2-1; TRBD2 matches at 10 bases. J gave up 10 bases and V 5 bases, and 14 bases lay outside the gene matches. The CDR3 contains 16 residues. From germline, CDR1 is SGHAT and CDR2 FQNNGV. The CDR3 protein is CASSPKSGRALGEQFF. The CDR3 nucleotides read TGTGCCAGCAGCCCTAAAAGCGGGAGGGCCTTAGGGGAGCAGTTCTTC.

This clone has only one observation. The CDR3 nucleotides read TGTGCCAGTAGTAGCCCCTTGGGGGGAGGGGACACTGAAGCTTTCTTT. Encoded protein: CASSSPLGGGDTEAFF. The rearrangement joins TRBV19 to TRBJ1-1; TRBD1 might be the D (5 bases). Trimming removed 4 bases from V and 3 bases from J, with 18 bases in between. CDR1 and CDR2 (germline): LNHDA, SQIVND (reference sequence). The CDR3 consists of 16 residues.

Points on this clone: Additional DNA sequences in this sample encode the identical CDR3. The V call is TRBV5-1, the J call TRBJ1-4, with D perhaps TRBD1 (6 bases). This CDR3 region has 14 residues. The germline CDR1 and CDR2 sequences are SGHRS and YFSETQ. Trimming took off 2 bases at V and 8 bases at J, with 13 bases between the two ends. The CDR3 here is CASSLEQGGEKLFF. The CDR3 bases are TGCGCCAGCAGCTTAGAACAGGGAGGGGAAAAACTGTTTTTT.